The 32 T cell receptor beta chains below come from one sample, sequenced in a study of lymphopenia after photon versus proton radiotherapy. Clones were sequenced by immunoSEQ multiplex PCR, and TCRdb holds only the in-frame ones, with some missing. This table has 25,000 to 35,000 clones, 94% appearing once. The sequencing here drew on peripheral blood, taken from a patient treated with photon-based radiotherapy. Receptor source: a woman in her fifties or sixties with cholangiocarcinoma.

The chain is built from TRBV19 and TRBJ1-1; the D gene is possibly TRBD1 (6 bases). Germline lookup yields CDR1 LNHDA and CDR2 SQIVND (reference sequence). The V end lost 5 bases, the J end lost 0 bases, and 13 bases lay between the germline ends. The CDR3 length is 15 residues. The CDR3 DNA reads as TGTGCCAGTAGTGGCAGGGGCAAGATGAACACTGAAGCTTTCTTT. This gives the protein CASSGRGKMNTEAFF.

V usage is TRBV30 and J usage is TRBJ1-1; 9 bases are a match to TRBD1. The V segment lost 8 bases and the J segment 4 bases; nucleotides outside the gene matches: 8. The CDR3 runs 13 residues. Germline loops: CDR1 GTSNPN, CDR2 SVGIG (reference sequence). CDR3 in amino acids: CARIGTGITEAFF. The DNA of the CDR3 is TGTGCCCGTATCGGGACAGGGATCACTGAAGCTTTCTTT.

The chain carries TRBV5-8 and TRBJ2-3, with a weak D call TRBD2 (6 bases). Germline lookup yields CDR1 SGHTS and CDR2 YDEGEE. The CDR3 covers 15 residues. The V end was cut by 4 bases, the J end by 4 bases, with 16 bases between. The CDR3 protein is CASSKTPGGSDTQYF. The CDR3 DNA sequence: TGTGCCAGCAGCAAGACTCCTGGGGGGTCAGATACGCAGTATTTT.

V and J are TRBV18 and TRBJ1-2, with a weak D call TRBD1 (5 bases). The V end lost 3 bases, the J end lost 4 bases, and 9 bases lay between the germline ends. CDR1 is KGHSH and CDR2 is LQKENI in the germline V gene. This CDR3 has 13 residues. The CDR3 nucleotides read TGTGCCAGCTCACCCTCTGACAGCTATGGCTACACCTTC. As protein: CASSPSDSYGYTF.

The V and J genes are TRBV2 and TRBJ2-7, with 7 bases aligning to TRBD1. This CDR3 has 13 residues. Germline CDR1 and CDR2: SNHLY and FYNNEI. Unmatched junction bases numbered 3, after V lost 7 bases and J lost 0 bases. The CDR3 protein is CASKDRISYEQYF. The CDR3 nucleotides are TGTGCCAGCAAGGACAGGATCTCCTACGAGCAGTACTTC.

The V call is TRBV19, the J call TRBJ1-1; D unresolved. Germline-derived CDR1 and CDR2 are LNHDA and SQIVND (reference sequence). V lost 8 bases and J 3 bases, leaving 16 bases between the germline ends. The CDR3 has 14 amino acids. The CDR3 protein is CASASGSKDTEAFF. The CDR3 nucleotides are TGTGCCAGTGCCTCGGGTTCAAAGGACACTGAAGCTTTCTTT.

The genes are TRBV11-2 and TRBJ2-5; D is ambiguous. The germline V gene encodes CDR1 SGHAT and CDR2 FQNNGV. Between the trimmed V and J ends, which lost 5 bases and 6 bases, there was a span of 13 bases. CDR3 size: 13 residues. DNA of the CDR3: TGTGCCAGCAGCCCAATGTCAAGGCAGACCCAGTACTTC. Protein: CASSPMSRQTQYF.

CDR3 DNA sequence: TGTGCCAGCAGCCTGGACAGTAGCAATCAGCCCCAGCATTTT. Translating it yields CASSLDSSNQPQHF. The rearrangement joins TRBV7-2 to TRBJ1-5; D perhaps matches TRBD1 (6 bases). Per the germline V gene, CDR1 is SGHTA and CDR2 is FQGNSA. Trimming pared 5 bases from V and 0 bases from J, leaving 8 bases between. The CDR3 runs 14 residues.

The chain combines TRBV6-1 with TRBJ1-5; 7 bases map to TRBD1. CDR1 is MNHNS, CDR2 SASEGT, per germline. After removal of 2 bases from V and 2 bases from J, the junction contained 15 bases not matched to a gene. This CDR3 region has 19 residues. The CDR3 here is CASSESGDSALWGNQPQHF. As DNA, the CDR3 is TGTGCCAGCAGTGAATCGGGGGACAGCGCCTTATGGGGCAATCAGCCCCAGCATTTT.

This clone was picked up one time. The chain combines TRBV7-9 with TRBJ1-1, with unresolved D. Trimming removed 4 bases at V and 2 bases at J, with 23 bases between. Germline V CDR1 and CDR2: SEHNR, FQNEAQ (reference sequence). The CDR3 extends over 18 amino acids. The CDR3 loop is CASSSTILAREQNTEAFF. CDR3 sequence (DNA): TGTGCCAGCAGCTCCACTATACTCGCTCGGGAGCAAAACACTGAAGCTTTCTTT.

CDR3 residues: CASSLGSGSDTYGYTF. CDR3 sequence (DNA): TGTGCCAGCAGCTTAGGGTCTGGGTCAGATACCTATGGCTACACCTTC. This chain connects TRBV7-9 to TRBJ1-2; D gene unclear. Trimming took off 1 base at V and 4 bases at J, with 16 bases between the two ends. Germline-derived CDR1 and CDR2 are SEHNR and FQNEAQ (reference sequence). The length of the CDR3 is 16 residues.

V usage is TRBV7-2 and J usage is TRBJ2-1; 9 bases map to TRBD2. CDR1 is SGHTA and CDR2 is FQGNSA in the germline V gene. J lost 9 bases, V lost 1 base, and 7 bases had no gene match. The CDR3 is 15 residues long. The CDR3 region is CASSLDGSSGVEQFF. The CDR3 DNA sequence: TGTGCCAGCAGCTTAGATGGGTCTAGCGGGGTTGAGCAGTTCTTC.

This chain joins TRBV6-6 and TRBJ2-7, with 8 bases aligning to TRBD1. Germline V gene sequence: CDR1 MNHNY, CDR2 SVGAGI (reference sequence). The V and J ends lost 4 bases and 3 bases, in that order; junction bases with no gene match: 2. This CDR3 has 13 amino acids. The chain's CDR3 is CASSLDRVYEQYF. In DNA form, the CDR3 reads TGTGCCAGCAGTTTGGACAGGGTCTACGAGCAGTACTTC.

The chain couples TRBV5-1 to TRBJ2-3; no definite D call. Deletions cut 4 bases from V and 0 bases from J, with 9 bases between. Per the germline V gene, CDR1 is SGHRS and CDR2 is YFSETQ. The CDR3 is 14 residues long. The CDR3 protein is CASSRYSSTDTQYF. The CDR3 DNA reads TGCGCCAGCAGCCGTTATTCCAGCACAGATACGCAGTATTTT.

The chain is built from TRBV6-1 and TRBJ1-1, with a tentative D call TRBD1 (5 bases). From germline, CDR1 is MNHNS and CDR2 SASEGT. V was cut by 2 bases and J by 1 base, with 8 bases left in between. The CDR3 runs to 14 residues. CDR3 DNA: TGTGCCAGCAGTGAATTCGGGGGGAACACTGAAGCTTTCTTT. Translated, it gives CASSEFGGNTEAFF.

This chain connects TRBV9 to TRBJ2-1; D remains ambiguous. The V end was cut by 0 bases, the J end by 7 bases, with 2 bases between. The CDR3 is 11 amino acids. From germline, CDR1 is SGDLS and CDR2 YYNGEE. The CDR3 region is CASSVANEQFF. Here the CDR3 DNA reads TGTGCCAGCAGCGTAGCGAATGAGCAGTTCTTC.

As to this clone: Other nucleotide sequences in the sample specify the same CDR3. The chain has TRBV20-1 and TRBJ1-2; unclear D gene. There are 11 residues in the CDR3. The V gene's germline CDR1 is DFQATT and CDR2 SNEGSKA (reference sequence). Between the trimmed V and J ends, which lost 3 bases and 4 bases, there was a span of 6 bases. Here the CDR3 DNA reads TGCAGTGCTAGCGGGAGCTATGGCTACACCTTC. Translation: CSASGSYGYTF.

The sample holds one count of this clone. The rearrangement links TRBV11-2 to TRBJ2-1; D unclear. Deletions cut 10 bases from V and 1 base from J, with 20 bases between. CDR1 and CDR2 from the germline V gene are SGHAT and FQNNGV. The CDR3 runs 16 residues. CDR3 sequence: CATDSSEFGSYNEQFF. DNA of the CDR3: TGTGCCACAGATTCTAGTGAGTTCGGATCCTACAATGAGCAGTTCTTC.

The V gene is TRBV7-9, the J gene TRBJ2-3; D uncertain. Germline lookup yields CDR1 SEHNR and CDR2 FQNEAQ (reference sequence). The CDR3 is 14 amino acids. Trimming took off 0 bases at V and 3 bases at J, with 7 bases between the two ends. CDR3 DNA: TGTGCCAGCAGCTTAGCAACTGATACAGATACGCAGTATTTT. It codes for CASSLATDTDTQYF.

The chain links TRBV27 to TRBJ1-2; weak D call: TRBD1 (6 bases). The length of the CDR3 is 15 residues. Trimming cost V 6 bases and J 0 bases, with 14 bases left between them. The germline CDR1 and CDR2 sequences are MNHEY and SMNVEV (reference sequence). In DNA, the CDR3 is TGTGCCAGCAGGGGGGCCTCTCACGCTAACTATGGCTACACCTTC. Translation gives CASRGASHANYGYTF.

This clone was seen a single time. The chain links TRBV4-3 to TRBJ1-5; D call uncertain. Trimming pared 1 base from V and 7 bases from J, leaving 14 bases between. Germline CDR1 and CDR2: LGHNA and YSLEER. The CDR3 has 15 amino acids. CDR3 residues: CASSQGYGTGQPQHF. CDR3 coding DNA: TGCGCCAGCAGCCAAGGCTACGGCACGGGCCAGCCCCAGCATTTT.

The chain recombines TRBV7-9 with TRBJ2-7; no reliable D call. The CDR3 runs 13 residues. V was clipped by 4 bases and J by 0 bases, with 7 bases between them. Germline assignment: CDR1 SEHNR and CDR2 FQNEAQ (reference sequence). The CDR3 is CASSWLSSYEQYF. The DNA for the CDR3 is TGTGCCAGCAGCTGGCTAAGCTCCTACGAGCAGTACTTC.

This chain joins TRBV5-4 and TRBJ2-5; 10 bases align to TRBD1. Germline assignment: CDR1 SGHNT and CDR2 YYREEE (reference sequence). CDR3 size: 15 residues. V lost 4 bases and J lost 2; bases outside the gene matches: 5. CDR3 nucleotides: TGTGCCAGCAGCCCACGGACAGGGGGGCAAGAGACCCAGTACTTC. As protein: CASSPRTGGQETQYF.

The chain couples TRBV19 to TRBJ2-3; D perhaps matches TRBD1 (7 bases). The CDR3 runs to 16 residues. Germline CDR1 is LNHDA and CDR2 is SQIVND (reference sequence). V shed 4 bases and J shed 0 bases, with 14 bases lying between them. CDR3 nucleotides: TGTGCCAGTAGTAGCCTCAGGGGGGCTAGCACAGATACGCAGTATTTT. Its translation: CASSSLRGASTDTQYF. Filled out from reference TRBV19 and TRBJ2-3, the complete variable domain reads DGGITQSPKYLFRKEGQNVTLSCEQNLNHDAMYWYRQDPGQGLRLIYYSQIVNDFQKGDIAEGYSVSREKKESFPLTVTSAQKNPTAFYLCASSSLRGASTDTQYFGPGTRLTVL.

This chain links TRBV27 with TRBJ2-3; 10 bases are shared with TRBD2. The CDR3 consists of 17 residues. The V and J ends lost 4 bases and 0 bases, in that order; junction bases with no gene match: 7. CDR1 and CDR2 from the germline V gene are MNHEY and SMNVEV (reference sequence). Here the CDR3 reads CASSSLAGAFSTDTQYF. The CDR3 nucleotides are TGTGCCAGCAGTTCTCTAGCGGGGGCTTTTAGCACAGATACGCAGTATTTT.

This clone was seen only a few times. The chain links TRBV6-5 to TRBJ1-1, with a tentative D call TRBD1 (5 bases). Trimming took 10 bases from V and 8 from J, leaving 26 bases between them. Germline assignment: CDR1 MNHEY and CDR2 SVGAGI. The CDR3 spans 15 residues. The CDR3: CATSADGGFFKEAFF. The CDR3 bases are TGTGCCACCTCCGCCGATGGGGGGTTTTTTAAGGAAGCTTTCTTT.

Concerning this clone itself: The limits of the CDR3 on the DNA are not certain, so only TCRdb's listed CDR3 is given. The chain is built from TRBV5-8 and TRBJ1-5; TRBD1, the table's D call, lacks a check against the DNA. Germline CDR1 SGHTS, CDR2 YDEGEE. The CDR3 comprises 12 residues, both ends counted. The CDR3 loop is CASSPFQMYQHF.

The chain carries TRBV5-5 and TRBJ1-1; no clear D. CDR3 length: 15 residues. V was clipped by 1 base and J by 4 bases, with 14 bases between them. Germline values: CDR1 SGHKS, CDR2 YYEKEE (reference sequence). In DNA, the CDR3 is TGTGCCAGCAGCTTGACAGACCCACATCGCACTGAAGCTTTCTTT. Protein product: CASSLTDPHRTEAFF.

The chain carries TRBV29-1 and TRBJ2-7, with TRBD1 identical over 7 bases. V trimming: 2 bases; J trimming: 3 bases; junction bases outside the gene matches: 13. This CDR3 spans 16 amino acids. The germline V gene encodes CDR1 SQVTM and CDR2 ANQGSEA. The CDR3 DNA follows: TGCAGCGTTGAATATGAAGGGGGCGAGACCGGCTACGAGCAGTACTTC. Its protein is CSVEYEGGETGYEQYF.

The genes are TRBV9 and TRBJ1-2; 7 nucleotides agree with TRBD1. The germline V gene encodes CDR1 SGDLS and CDR2 YYNGEE. Trimming at V came to 6 bases and at J to 4 bases, leaving 9 bases not matched to a gene. The CDR3 contains 14 residues. Written as DNA, the CDR3 is TGTGCCAGCACCCAGGGGGGTATGAGCTATGGCTACACCTTC. It encodes CASTQGGMSYGYTF. The full variable domain, its missing parts supplied by reference TRBV9 and TRBJ1-2, is DSGVTQTPKHLITATGQRVTLRCSPRSGDLSVYWYQQSLDQGLQFLIQYYNGEERAKGNILERFSAQQFPDLHSELNLSSLELGDSALYFCASTQGGMSYGYTFGSGTRLTVV.

The rearrangement uses TRBV5-4 and TRBJ2-5; D remains ambiguous. CDR3 length: 15 amino acids. CDR1 and CDR2 from the germline V gene are SGHNT and YYREEE (reference sequence). Trimming left V 1 base short and J 2 bases short, with 12 bases between. The CDR3 DNA is TGTGCCAGCAGCTTGTTCTCGGGCAGGCAAGAGACCCAGTACTTC. Protein product: CASSLFSGRQETQYF.

The V call is TRBV28, the J call TRBJ1-2; D remains ambiguous. The length of the CDR3 is 13 residues. Germline CDR1 reads MDHEN; CDR2 reads SYDVKM. V lost 3 bases and J 2 bases, leaving 7 bases between the germline ends. The CDR3 DNA follows: TGTGCCAGCAGTTTTGGCCAAAACTATGGCTACACCTTC. This codes for CASSFGQNYGYTF.